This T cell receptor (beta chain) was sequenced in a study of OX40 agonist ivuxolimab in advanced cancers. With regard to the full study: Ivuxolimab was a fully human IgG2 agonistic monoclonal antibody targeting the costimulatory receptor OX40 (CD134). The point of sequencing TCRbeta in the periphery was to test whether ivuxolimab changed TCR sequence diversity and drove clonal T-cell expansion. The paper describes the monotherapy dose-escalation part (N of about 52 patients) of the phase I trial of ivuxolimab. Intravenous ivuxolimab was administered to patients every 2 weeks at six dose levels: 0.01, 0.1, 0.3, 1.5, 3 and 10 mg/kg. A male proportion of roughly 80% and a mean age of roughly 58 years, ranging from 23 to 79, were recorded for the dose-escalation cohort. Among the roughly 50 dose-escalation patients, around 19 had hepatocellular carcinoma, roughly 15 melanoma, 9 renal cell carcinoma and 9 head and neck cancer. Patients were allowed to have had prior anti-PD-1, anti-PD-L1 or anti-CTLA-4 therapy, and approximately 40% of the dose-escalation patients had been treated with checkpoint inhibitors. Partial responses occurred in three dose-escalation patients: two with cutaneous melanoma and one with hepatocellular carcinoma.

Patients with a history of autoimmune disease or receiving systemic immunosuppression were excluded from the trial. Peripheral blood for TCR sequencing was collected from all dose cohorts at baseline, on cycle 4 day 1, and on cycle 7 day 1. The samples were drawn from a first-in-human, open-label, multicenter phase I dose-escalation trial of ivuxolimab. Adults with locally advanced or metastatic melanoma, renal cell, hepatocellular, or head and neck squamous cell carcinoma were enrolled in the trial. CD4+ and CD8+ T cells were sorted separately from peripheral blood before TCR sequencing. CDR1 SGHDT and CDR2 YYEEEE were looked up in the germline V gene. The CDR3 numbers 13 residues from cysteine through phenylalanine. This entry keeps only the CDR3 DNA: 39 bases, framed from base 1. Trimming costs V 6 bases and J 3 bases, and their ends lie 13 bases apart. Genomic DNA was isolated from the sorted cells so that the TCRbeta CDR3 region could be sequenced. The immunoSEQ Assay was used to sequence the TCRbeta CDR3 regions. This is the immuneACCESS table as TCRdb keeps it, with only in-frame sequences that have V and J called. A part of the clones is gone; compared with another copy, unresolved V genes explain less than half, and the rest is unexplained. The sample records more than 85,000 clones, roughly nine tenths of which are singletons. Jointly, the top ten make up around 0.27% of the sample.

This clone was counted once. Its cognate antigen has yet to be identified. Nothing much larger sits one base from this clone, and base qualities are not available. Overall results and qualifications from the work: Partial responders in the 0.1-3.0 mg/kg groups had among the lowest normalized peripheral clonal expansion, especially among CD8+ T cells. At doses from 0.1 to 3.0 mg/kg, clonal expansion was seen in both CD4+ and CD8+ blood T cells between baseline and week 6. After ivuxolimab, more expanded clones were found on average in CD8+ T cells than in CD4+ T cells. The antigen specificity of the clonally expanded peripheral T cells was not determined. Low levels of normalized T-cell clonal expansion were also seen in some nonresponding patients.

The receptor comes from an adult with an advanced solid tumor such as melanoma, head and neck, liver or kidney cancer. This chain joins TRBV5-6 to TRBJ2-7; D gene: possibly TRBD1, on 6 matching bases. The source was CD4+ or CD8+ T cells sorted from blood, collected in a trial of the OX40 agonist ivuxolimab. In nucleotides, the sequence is TGTGCCAGCAAATACCGGGACAACTACGAGCAGTACTTC. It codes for CASKYRDNYEQYF.